One sample yielded the 20 T cell receptor beta chains listed below, sequenced in a study of blood T cell repertoires in COVID-19. Sequencing was performed with immunoSEQ multiplex PCR; in TCRdb, only in-frame clones are kept and a portion is missing. Among about 260,000 clones listed, about 89% were seen once. The sample comprised peripheral blood. The receptors shown here come from a man in his forties or fifties with active or convalescent COVID-19.

This clone was counted once. CDR3 DNA sequence: TGTGCCAGCAGCCCTTCAATCCGGACAGGGGGAATCGGCTATGGCTACACCTTC. It specifies CASSPSIRTGGIGYGYTF. This chain connects TRBV7-2 to TRBJ1-2; TRBD1 aligns across 10 bases. Germline values: CDR1 SGHTA, CDR2 FQGNSA. J was trimmed by 4 bases and V by 5 bases; bases with no gene match: 16. CDR3 length: 18 amino acids.

In its sample, this clone was seen once. This chain connects TRBV10-3 to TRBJ2-3; 7 nucleotides match TRBD1. This CDR3 is 17 amino acids long. V dropped 3 bases and J dropped 5; count of bases not matched to a gene: 14. Germline V gives CDR1 ENHRY, CDR2 SYGVKD. The CDR3 region has the DNA TGTGCCATCAGTGATAGGCTGAAGGGGGCTACGGGAGATACGCAGTATTTT. Protein sequence: CAISDRLKGATGDTQYF.

This chain uses TRBV7-2 with TRBJ1-2; D may be TRBD1 (6 bases). The CDR3 has 13 residues. Germline lookup yields CDR1 SGHTA and CDR2 FQGNSA. With 5 bases removed from V and 3 bases from J, the gap between germline ends came to 10 bases. In DNA form, the CDR3 reads TGTGCCAGCAGCCAGACAGGCTACTATGGCTACACCTTC. Translating it yields CASSQTGYYGYTF.

CDR3 residues: CASRLVTGSDTEAFF. DNA of the CDR3: TGTGCAAGTCGCTTAGTAACAGGGTCAGACACTGAAGCTTTCTTT. The chain has TRBV12-2 and TRBJ1-1; the table's TRBD1 call for D was not verified on the DNA. TRBV12-2 is a documented pseudogene. The CDR3 has 15 amino acids.

As concerns this clone: The junction departs from the called germline gene at one end, perhaps through a read error. Distinct nucleotide sequences in the sample also encode this CDR3. This rearrangement joins TRBV19 to TRBJ1-5; 7 bases fit TRBD1. This CDR3 spans 12 amino acids. Germline V lookup: CDR1 LNHDA, CDR2 SQIVND (reference sequence). This CDR3 reads CASNIQGQPQHF. In DNA form, the CDR3 reads TGTGCCAGTAATATACAGGGGCAGCCCCAGCATTTT.

The chain carries TRBV24-1 and TRBJ1-6, with a possible D match to TRBD1 (5 bases). The V end lost 2 bases, the J end lost 5 bases, and 9 bases lay between the germline ends. Germline loops: CDR1 KGHDR, CDR2 SFDVKD. CDR3 size: 15 residues. CDR3 loop: CATSDSIGDNSPLHF. The DNA of the CDR3 is TGTGCCACCAGTGATTCAATAGGGGATAATTCACCCCTCCACTTT.

Only one count was recorded for this clone. The chain links TRBV30 to TRBJ1-2; 8 bases line up with TRBD1. This CDR3 spans 12 amino acids. V lost 4 bases, J lost 9 bases, and 7 bases stayed unmatched. Germline V gives CDR1 GTSNPN, CDR2 SVGIG (reference sequence). The CDR3 protein is CAWTLPGGSYTF. CDR3 bases: TGTGCCTGGACCCTACCAGGGGGCAGCTACACCTTC.

The chain has TRBV29-1 and TRBJ2-7; TRBD1 is a possible D gene (6 bases). The CDR3 contains 12 residues. From germline, CDR1 is SQVTM and CDR2 ANQGSEA. Trimming removed 6 bases from V and 4 bases from J, with 13 bases in between. Here the CDR3 DNA reads TGCAGCGTCTGGGACACCCTTTACGAGCAGTACTTC. Protein: CSVWDTLYEQYF.

The chain joins TRBV6-1 to TRBJ1-2; 7 nucleotides agree with TRBD1. The CDR3 length is 15 residues. Germline V gene sequence: CDR1 MNHNS, CDR2 SASEGT. V shed 1 base, J shed 10 bases, and the junction held 12 bases outside the gene matches. This chain's CDR3 is CASSEGGGRRGHYTF. The CDR3 DNA reads TGTGCCAGCAGTGAAGGAGGGGGCAGGCGAGGCCACTACACCTTC.

This rearrangement joins TRBV12-3 or TRBV12-4 to TRBJ2-5; the D gene is possibly TRBD2 (6 bases). The CDR3 is made up of 12 amino acids. Between the trimmed V and J ends, which lost 8 bases and 7 bases, there was a span of 14 bases. The CDR3, as DNA: TGTGCCAGCGGACAAACGGAGGGGACCCAGTACTTC. Its translation: CASGQTEGTQYF.

This clone was seen only once. This chain uses TRBV19 with TRBJ2-1; 8 positions agree with TRBD2. The length of the CDR3 is 14 residues. V was pared by 7 bases and J by 5 bases, with 7 bases of the junction left unmatched. The germline V gene has CDR1 LNHDA and CDR2 SQIVND (reference sequence). The CDR3 DNA reads TGTGCCAGTATGGGGCTAGCGGGTGACAATGAGCAGTTCTTC. This translates into CASMGLAGDNEQFF.

The V and J genes are TRBV19 and TRBJ2-7; 11 bases align to TRBD2. V was pared by 6 bases and J by 7 bases, with 5 bases of the junction left unmatched. Germline V gene lookup returns CDR1 LNHDA and CDR2 SQIVND (reference sequence). The CDR3 consists of 13 residues. The CDR3 sequence: CASSAASGGEQYF. The CDR3 coding sequence is TGTGCCAGTAGCGCCGCTAGCGGGGGGGAGCAGTACTTC.

This clone was counted once. The chain links TRBV4-1 to TRBJ2-7; TRBD2 aligns across 10 bases. Germline CDR1 and CDR2: MGHRA and YSYEKL. With 3 bases clipped from V and 3 bases from J, the junction kept 5 bases outside the gene matches. The CDR3 length is 15 residues. The CDR3 loop is CASSQLAGVGYEQYF. The CDR3 coding sequence is TGCGCCAGCAGCCAGCTAGCGGGAGTAGGCTACGAGCAGTACTTC.

V usage is TRBV27 and J usage is TRBJ2-7; D may be TRBD1 (6 bases). This CDR3 has 13 amino acids. V was pared by 5 bases and J by 1 base, with 9 bases between. Germline-derived CDR1 and CDR2 are MNHEY and SMNVEV (reference sequence). The CDR3 coding sequence is TGTGCCAGCAGTCGGACAGATTCCTACGAGCAGTACTTC. Translating it yields CASSRTDSYEQYF.

This clone was detected once. The chain recombines TRBV7-2 with TRBJ1-1; D unclear. CDR3 length: 14 amino acids. V lost 1 base to trimming and J lost 4 bases, with 10 bases between them. CDR1 SGHTA and CDR2 FQGNSA come from the germline V gene. CDR3 loop: CASSLGAASTEAFF. The CDR3 DNA sequence: TGTGCCAGCAGCTTAGGGGCAGCCTCCACTGAAGCTTTCTTT.

This clone showed up just a few times. For the CDR3, the DNA is TGTGCCAGCAGCTGGGGACAGGGCAATCAGCCCCAGCATTTT. Amino acid sequence: CASSWGQGNQPQHF. The chain uses TRBV5-6 and TRBJ1-5, with 8 positions matching TRBD1. The ends lost 3 bases at V and 2 bases at J; junction bases unmatched: 1. Per germline, CDR1 SGHDT and CDR2 YYEEEE. This CDR3 comprises 14 residues.

This clone has only a few counts. The chain has TRBV9 and TRBJ1-4; D is perhaps TRBD1 (6 bases). V was shortened by 3 bases and J by 1 base, with 19 bases between the two germline ends. The CDR3 runs to 18 residues. The V gene's germline CDR1 is SGDLS and CDR2 YYNGEE. The CDR3 protein is CASSAGIWGLKTNEKLFF. The CDR3 bases are TGTGCCAGCAGCGCCGGAATCTGGGGGCTTAAAACTAATGAAAAACTGTTTTTT.

This chain connects TRBV27 to TRBJ2-5; D not resolved. Trimming cost V 3 bases and J 2 bases, with 10 bases left between them. Germline CDR1 and CDR2: MNHEY and SMNVEV (reference sequence). This CDR3 spans 14 amino acids. As DNA, the CDR3 is TGTGCCAGCAGTTTCTCAGGCTTGCAAGAGACCCAGTACTTC. It specifies CASSFSGLQETQYF.

V gene TRBV27 combines with J gene TRBJ2-2; 7 bases line up with TRBD1. The CDR3 runs to 14 residues. Per the germline V gene, CDR1 is MNHEY and CDR2 is SMNVEV (reference sequence). J lost 4 bases, V lost 7 bases, and 6 bases had no gene match. This chain's CDR3 is CASTKDRSTGELFF. The CDR3 bases are TGTGCCAGCACCAAGGACAGGTCCACCGGGGAGCTGTTTTTT.

The rearrangement uses TRBV27 and TRBJ2-7; 10 nucleotides line up with TRBD1. From germline, CDR1 is MNHEY and CDR2 SMNVEV (reference sequence). V dropped 5 bases and J dropped 0; count of bases not matched to a gene: 13. The CDR3 length is 18 residues. CDR3 DNA sequence: TGTGCCAGCAGTCCGCGACAGGGGGCACTTACGTACTCCTACGAGCAGTACTTC. Translation: CASSPRQGALTYSYEQYF.